Each of the 14 T cell receptor beta chains below was sequenced from the same sample in a study of T cell repertoires in cytomegalovirus infection. The antigens of these receptors remain unknown. TCRdb fed the reads into MiXCR, producing one record per CDR3 protein. This sample yields approximately 910,000 distinct CDR3 sequences, of which 31% are seen a single time; more than 12% belongs to the top ten. Sequencing used cultured CD8+ T cells from PBMCs, obtained from culture after CMV antigen stimulation. These receptors all come from a human donor in good health (CMV status not recorded). Some clones in this sample may be carry-over from other donors' samples.

The V gene is TRBV6-2 or TRBV6-3, the J gene TRBJ1-3, with D possibly being TRBD1 (6 bases). The CDR3 runs 12 residues. Trimming left V 10 bases short and J 7 bases short, with 14 bases between. Germline loops: CDR1 MNHEY, CDR2 SVGEGT. This chain's CDR3 is CAIRQEDNTIYF. The CDR3 DNA reads as TGTGCCATCCGACAGGAGGACAACACCATATATTTT.

This clonotype was seen a few times. This chain joins TRBV7-8 and TRBJ2-7; D perhaps matches TRBD1 (5 bases). Germline V gene sequence: CDR1 SGHVS, CDR2 FQNEAQ. The CDR3 spans 13 residues. V lost 5 bases and J lost 6, with 14 bases in between. CDR3 nucleotides: TGTGCCAGCAGCCCGCGGACAAACGGCGAGCAGTACGTC. Protein: CASSPRTNGEQYV.

This clonotype was counted ten times or more. This sequence joins TRBV7-8 and TRBJ2-6; D is perhaps TRBD2 (5 bases). Per germline, CDR1 SGHVS and CDR2 FQNEAQ. CDR3 length: 10 amino acids. V was pared by 5 bases and J by 12 bases, with 5 bases between. For the CDR3, the DNA is TGTGCCAGCAGCGCGGGCGTCCTGACTTTC. This translates into CASSAGVLTF.

V gene TRBV7-9 combines with J gene TRBJ2-3; 10 nucleotides align to TRBD2. V lost 3 bases, J lost 5 bases, and 5 bases stayed unmatched. The CDR3 consists of 15 residues. Germline-derived CDR1 and CDR2 are SEHNR and FQNEAQ (reference sequence). In DNA, the CDR3 is TGTGCCAGCAGCTTCGGACTAGCGGAGCTAGATACGCAGTATTTT. This codes for CASSFGLAELDTQYF.

This clonotype was detected many times. The chain couples TRBV7-2 to TRBJ1-4; the match to TRBD1 covers 11 bases. With 5 bases clipped from V and 1 base from J, the junction kept 12 bases outside the gene matches. Germline CDR1 and CDR2: SGHTA and FQGNSA. CDR3 length: 19 residues. The CDR3 DNA sequence: TGTGCCAGCAGCCCAGCCCCTGGACAGGGGGCGCAAACTAATGAAAAACTGTTTTTT. Residues: CASSPAPGQGAQTNEKLFF.

The J gene is TRBJ2-4, the V gene TRBV2; no clear D. V lost 3 bases, J lost 5 bases, and 5 bases lay in between. CDR3 length: 12 amino acids. Germline lookup yields CDR1 SNHLY and CDR2 FYNNEI. In DNA form, the CDR3 reads TGTGCCAGCAGTGACTGGGAAAACATTCAGTACTTC. The encoded protein is CASSDWENIQYF.

This rearrangement joins TRBV27 to TRBJ1-1, with D uncertain. The germline V gene has CDR1 MNHEY and CDR2 SMNVEV (reference sequence). CDR3 size: 13 residues. V lost 8 bases, J lost 1 base, and 11 bases lay in between. The CDR3 sequence is CASGVGKNTEAFF. The CDR3 DNA follows: TGTGCCAGCGGGGTGGGGAAGAACACTGAAGCTTTCTTT.

This clonotype came up once. The chain couples TRBV10-1 to TRBJ2-5; unclear D gene. CDR3 size: 13 residues. Germline V lookup: CDR1 WNHNN, CDR2 SYGVQD (reference sequence). Trimming stripped 2 bases from V and 5 bases from J, with 9 bases between. CDR3 in amino acids: CASSEEIGETQYF. Written as DNA, the CDR3 is TGCGCCAGCAGTGAGGAAATAGGGGAGACCCAGTACTTC.

The chain joins TRBV10-3 to TRBJ2-7; possibly TRBD1 for D (6 bases). The CDR3 extends over 15 amino acids. The germline V gene has CDR1 ENHRY and CDR2 SYGVKD. V lost 5 bases, J lost 2 bases, and 16 bases lay in between. In nucleotides, the CDR3 is TGTGCCATCAGTCCGGCACAGGGCCTTGCCTACGAGCAGTACGTC. Encoded protein: CAISPAQGLAYEQYV.

Note on this clonotype: Just one base apart from a much larger clone, this may be a read error. The chain recombines TRBV7-2 with TRBJ2-5; no reliable D call. The CDR3 has 15 amino acids. Germline V gene data show CDR1 as SGHTA and CDR2 as FQGNSA. CDR3: CANSYPQAEQETQYF. The CDR3 DNA reads as TGTGCCAACAGCTACCCCCAGGCAGAGCAAGAGACCCAGTACTTC. The full variable domain, completed using reference TRBV7-2 and TRBJ2-5, is GAGVSQSPSNKVTEKGKDVELRCDPISGHTALYWYRQSLGQGLEFLIYFQGNSAPDKSGLPSDRFSAERTGGSVSTLTIQRTQQEDSAVYLCANSYPQAEQETQYFGPGTRLLVL.

The V call is TRBV15, the J call TRBJ2-2; D gene ambiguous. Per germline, CDR1 LNHNV and CDR2 YYDKDF (reference sequence). The CDR3 is 14 residues long. V lost 0 bases and J 3 bases, leaving 5 bases between the germline ends. CDR3 loop: CATSRDRDTGELFF. CDR3 nucleotide sequence: TGTGCCACCAGCAGAGATCGGGACACCGGGGAGCTGTTTTTT. Variable domain in full (rest from reference TRBV15 and TRBJ2-2): DAMVIQNPRYQVTQFGKPVTLSCSQTLNHNVMYWYQQKSSQAPKLLFHYYDKDFNNEADTPDNFQSRRPNTSFCFLDIRSPGLGDTAMYLCATSRDRDTGELFFGEGSRLTVL.

The V call is TRBV12-3 or TRBV12-4, the J call TRBJ2-3, with D perhaps matching TRBD2 (5 bases). This CDR3 is 15 amino acids long. Between the trimmed V and J ends, which lost 6 bases and 1 base, there was a span of 14 bases. The CDR3 reads CASSPSPGGTDTQYF. The CDR3 DNA sequence: TGTGCCAGCAGCCCGAGTCCCGGGGGCACAGATACGCAGTATTTT.

This clonotype turned up a few times. The genes are TRBV5-4 and TRBJ1-2, with TRBD1 as a possible D gene (5 bases). The V gene lost 2 bases and the J gene lost 3 bases, with 11 bases spanning the gap. Germline-derived CDR1 and CDR2 are SGHNT and YYREEE (reference sequence). This CDR3 has 14 residues. The CDR3 DNA follows: TGTGCCAGCAGCTTTTTTGGGGGATACTATGGCTACACCTTC. Translation gives CASSFFGGYYGYTF.

This sequence joins TRBV14 and TRBJ1-1, with D perhaps matching TRBD1 (5 bases). Looked up from germline, CDR1 is SGHDN and CDR2 is FVKESK. The ends were cut back, 2 bases at V and 2 bases at J, with 15 bases in the middle. The CDR3 covers 16 residues. CDR3 protein: CASSQQQYRTNTEAFF. CDR3 coding DNA: TGTGCCAGCAGCCAACAACAGTACAGGACCAACACTGAAGCTTTCTTT. The full variable domain, in which reference TRBV14 and TRBJ1-1 provide the parts outside the CDR3, is EAGVTQFPSHSVIEKGQTVTLRCDPISGHDNLYWYRRVMGKEIKFLLHFVKESKQDESGMPNNRFLAERTGGTYSTLKVQPAELEDSGVYFCASSQQQYRTNTEAFFGQGTRLTVV.